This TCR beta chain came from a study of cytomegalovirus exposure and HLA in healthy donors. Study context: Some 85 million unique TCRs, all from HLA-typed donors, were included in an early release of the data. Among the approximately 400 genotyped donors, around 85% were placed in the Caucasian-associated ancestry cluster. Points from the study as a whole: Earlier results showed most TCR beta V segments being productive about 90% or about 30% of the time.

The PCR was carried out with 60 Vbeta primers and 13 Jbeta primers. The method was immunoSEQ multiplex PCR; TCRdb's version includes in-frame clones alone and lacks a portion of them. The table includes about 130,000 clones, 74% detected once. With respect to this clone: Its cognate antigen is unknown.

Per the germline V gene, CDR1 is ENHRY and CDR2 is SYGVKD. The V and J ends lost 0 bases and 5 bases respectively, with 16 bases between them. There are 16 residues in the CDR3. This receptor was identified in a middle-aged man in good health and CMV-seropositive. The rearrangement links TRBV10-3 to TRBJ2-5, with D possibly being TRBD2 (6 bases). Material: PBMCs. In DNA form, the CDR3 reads TGTGCCATCAGTGAGTCGAAGGGCGGGGCGGTGGAGACCCAGTACTTC. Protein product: CAISESKGGAVETQYF.